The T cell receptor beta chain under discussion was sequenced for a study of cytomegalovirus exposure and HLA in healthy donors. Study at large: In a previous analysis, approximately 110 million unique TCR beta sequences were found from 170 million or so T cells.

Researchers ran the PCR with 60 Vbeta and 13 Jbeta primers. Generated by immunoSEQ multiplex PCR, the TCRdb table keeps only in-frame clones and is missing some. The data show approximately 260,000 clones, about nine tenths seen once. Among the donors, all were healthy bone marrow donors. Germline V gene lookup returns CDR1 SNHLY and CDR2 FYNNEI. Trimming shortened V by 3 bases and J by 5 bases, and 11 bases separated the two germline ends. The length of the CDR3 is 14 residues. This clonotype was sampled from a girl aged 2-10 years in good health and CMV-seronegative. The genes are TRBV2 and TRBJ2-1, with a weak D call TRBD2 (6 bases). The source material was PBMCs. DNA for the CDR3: TGTGCCAGCAGTGATAGGGACTTCGACAATGAGCAGTTCTTC. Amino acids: CASSDRDFDNEQFF.